The clone carrying this TCR beta chain was picked up many times. What it recognizes is unknown. V was clipped by 0 bases and J by 4 bases, with 16 bases between them. The CDR3 covers 17 residues. The sample comes from a study of breast tumors, draining lymph nodes, adjacent tissues. Study outcomes and limitations: Data fit most tumor T cells coming from lymph node, expanding in tumor. Compared with lymph nodes, tumors were less diverse; compared with nontumor tissue, more. Luminal-like breast cancer showed significantly higher tumor–nontumor repertoire similarity than basal-like. The lymph node origin of tumor T cells was framed as consistent with a hypothesis, not demonstrated.

TCRdb analysed the multiplex PCR reads with MiXCR anew, one entry per CDR3 protein. The sample includes approximately 52,000 distinct CDR3 sequences, 35% to 50% of them seen just once. Sample: breast tumor tissue. The source of this sequence is a female donor with breast cancer. Some clones in this sample may be carry-over from other donors' samples. The chain links TRBV12-3 or TRBV12-4 to TRBJ1-5; D is perhaps TRBD1 (6 bases). DNA for the CDR3: TGTGCCAGCAGTTTAGCCTTCGGGACAAGAACGAATCAGCCCCAGCATTTT. It yields the protein CASSLAFGTRTNQPQHF.